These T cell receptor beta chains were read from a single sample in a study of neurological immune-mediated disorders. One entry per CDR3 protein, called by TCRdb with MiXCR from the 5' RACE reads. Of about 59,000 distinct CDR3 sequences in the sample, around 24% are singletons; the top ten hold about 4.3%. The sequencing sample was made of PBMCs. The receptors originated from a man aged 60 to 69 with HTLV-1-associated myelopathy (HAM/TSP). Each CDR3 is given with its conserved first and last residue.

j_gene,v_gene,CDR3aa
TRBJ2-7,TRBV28,CASMKSANEQYF
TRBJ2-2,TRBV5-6,CASSDLALTTGELFF
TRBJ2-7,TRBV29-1,CSVAGGTGYEQYF
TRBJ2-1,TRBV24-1,CATSAAAGGRNEQFF
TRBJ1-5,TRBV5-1,CASSLDSSNQPQHF
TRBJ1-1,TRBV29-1,CSAGQGEVTEAFF
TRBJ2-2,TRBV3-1,CASSQGQGANTGELFF
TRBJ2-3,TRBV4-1,CASSQDGRWDTQYF
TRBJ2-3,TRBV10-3,CAISVSGNTDTQYF
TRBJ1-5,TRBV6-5,CASSYSGDQPQHF
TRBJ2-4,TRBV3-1,CASSFIQGVQYF
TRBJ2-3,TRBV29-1,CSVDIAPTDTQYF
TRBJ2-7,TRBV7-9,CASSLSGTYEQYF
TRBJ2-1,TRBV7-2,CASSPASVHIYEQFF
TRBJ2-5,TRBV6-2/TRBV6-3,CASSSGGAGNQETQYF
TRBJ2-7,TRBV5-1,CASSLPQDSNSYEQYF
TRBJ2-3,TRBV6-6,CASTSSYTQYF
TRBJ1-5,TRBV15,CATSRDPQWNQPQHF
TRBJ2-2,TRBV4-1,CASSQDGSGSTGELFF
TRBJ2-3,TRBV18,CASSPLPGRANDTQYF
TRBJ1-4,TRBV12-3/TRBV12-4,CASSLGGPVEKLFF
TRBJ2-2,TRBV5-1,CASSLATGKTGELFF
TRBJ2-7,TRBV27,CASSTRYKGDEQYF
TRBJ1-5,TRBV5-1,CASSLADGRNQPQHF
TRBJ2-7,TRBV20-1,CSAFSVSSEQYF
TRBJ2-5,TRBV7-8,CASSFSSGGETQYF
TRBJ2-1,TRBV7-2,CASSRRGSIAEQFF
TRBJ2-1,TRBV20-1,CSASRGTYNEQFF
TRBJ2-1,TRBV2,CASSGNEQFF
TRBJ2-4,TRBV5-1,CASSLYASREAKNIQYF
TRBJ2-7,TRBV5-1,CASSLGSVDEQYF
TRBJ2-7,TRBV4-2,CASSPSEGAGVGEQYF
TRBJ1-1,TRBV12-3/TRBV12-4,CASSLAGIEAFF
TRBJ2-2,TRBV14,CASSQDFRGPGELFF
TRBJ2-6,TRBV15,CATSRGGTVPTGANVLTF
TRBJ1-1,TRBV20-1,CSASLGGPNTEAFF
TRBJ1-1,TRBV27,CASPRGQQDTEAFF
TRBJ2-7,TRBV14,CASSQASARGQQYF
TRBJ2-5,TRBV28,CASFSGDQETQYF
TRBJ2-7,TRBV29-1,CSFRLGSHEQYF
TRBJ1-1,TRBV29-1,CSVDTGADTEAFF
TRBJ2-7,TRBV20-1,CSARLPAGGTYEQYF
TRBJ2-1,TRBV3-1,CASSQEGREQFF
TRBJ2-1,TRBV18,CASSLGTSGEQFF
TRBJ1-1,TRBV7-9,CASSRQGVNTEAFF
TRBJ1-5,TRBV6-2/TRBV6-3,CASSSLGRERNQPQHF